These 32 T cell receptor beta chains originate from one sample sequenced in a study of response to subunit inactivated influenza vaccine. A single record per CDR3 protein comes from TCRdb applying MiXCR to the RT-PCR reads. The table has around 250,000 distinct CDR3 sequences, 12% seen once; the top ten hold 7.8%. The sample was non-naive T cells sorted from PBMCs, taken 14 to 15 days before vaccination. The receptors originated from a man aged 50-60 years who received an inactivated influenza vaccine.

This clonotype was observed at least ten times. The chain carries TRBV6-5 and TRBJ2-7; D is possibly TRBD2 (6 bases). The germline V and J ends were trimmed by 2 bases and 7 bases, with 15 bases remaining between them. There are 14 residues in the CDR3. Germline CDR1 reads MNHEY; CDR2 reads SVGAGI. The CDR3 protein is CASSYALGRGEQYF. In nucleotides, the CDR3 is TGTGCCAGCAGTTACGCCCTCGGACGGGGGGAGCAGTACTTC.

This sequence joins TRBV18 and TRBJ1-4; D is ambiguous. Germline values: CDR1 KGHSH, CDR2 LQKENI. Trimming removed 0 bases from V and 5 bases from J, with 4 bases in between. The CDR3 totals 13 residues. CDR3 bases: TGTGCCAGCTCACCACCTATGAATGAAAAACTGTTTTTT. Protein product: CASSPPMNEKLFF.

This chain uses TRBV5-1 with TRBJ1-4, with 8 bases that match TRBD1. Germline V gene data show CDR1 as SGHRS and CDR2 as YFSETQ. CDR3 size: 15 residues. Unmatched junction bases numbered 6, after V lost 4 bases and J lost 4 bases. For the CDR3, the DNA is TGCGCCAGCAGCCCGACAGGGGATAATAATGAAAAACTGTTTTTT. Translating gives CASSPTGDNNEKLFF. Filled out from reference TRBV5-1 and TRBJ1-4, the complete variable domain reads KAGVTQTPRYLIKTRGQQVTLSCSPISGHRSVSWYQQTPGQGLQFLFEYFSETQRNKGNFPGRFSGRQFSNSRSEMNVSTLELGDSALYLCASSPTGDNNEKLFFGSGTQLSVL.

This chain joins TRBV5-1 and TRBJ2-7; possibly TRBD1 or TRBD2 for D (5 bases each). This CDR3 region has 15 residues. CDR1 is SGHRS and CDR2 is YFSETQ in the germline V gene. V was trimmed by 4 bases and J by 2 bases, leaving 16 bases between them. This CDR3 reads CASSLRGRTTYEQYF. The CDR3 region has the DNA TGCGCCAGCAGCCTTCGGGGCCGAACTACCTACGAGCAGTACTTC.

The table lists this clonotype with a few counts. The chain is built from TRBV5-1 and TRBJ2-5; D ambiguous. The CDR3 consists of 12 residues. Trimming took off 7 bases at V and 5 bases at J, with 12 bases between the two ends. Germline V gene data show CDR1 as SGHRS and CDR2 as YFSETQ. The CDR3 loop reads CASALTYETQYF. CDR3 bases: TGCGCCAGCGCACTTACATACGAGACCCAGTACTTC.

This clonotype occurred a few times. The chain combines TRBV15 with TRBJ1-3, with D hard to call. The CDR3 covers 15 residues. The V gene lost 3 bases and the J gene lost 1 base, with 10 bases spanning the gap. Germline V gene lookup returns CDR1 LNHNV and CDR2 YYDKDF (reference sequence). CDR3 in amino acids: CATSSGGASGNTIYF. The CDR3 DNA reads TGTGCCACCAGCAGCGGCGGAGCTTCTGGAAACACCATATATTTT.

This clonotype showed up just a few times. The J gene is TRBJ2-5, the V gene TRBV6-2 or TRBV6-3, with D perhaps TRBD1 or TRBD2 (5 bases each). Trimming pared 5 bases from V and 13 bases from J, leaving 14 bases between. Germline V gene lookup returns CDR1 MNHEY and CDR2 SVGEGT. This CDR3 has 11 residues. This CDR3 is CASSRGTHGYF. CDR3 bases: TGTGCCAGCAGTCGTGGGACCCACGGGTACTTC.

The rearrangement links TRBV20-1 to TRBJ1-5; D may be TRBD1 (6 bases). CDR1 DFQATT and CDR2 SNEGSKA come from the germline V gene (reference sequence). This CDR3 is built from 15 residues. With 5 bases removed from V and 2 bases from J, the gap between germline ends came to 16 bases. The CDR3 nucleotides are TGCAGTGCTGGTTCCAGGGGAAGGGGCAATCAGCCCCAGCATTTT. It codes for CSAGSRGRGNQPQHF.

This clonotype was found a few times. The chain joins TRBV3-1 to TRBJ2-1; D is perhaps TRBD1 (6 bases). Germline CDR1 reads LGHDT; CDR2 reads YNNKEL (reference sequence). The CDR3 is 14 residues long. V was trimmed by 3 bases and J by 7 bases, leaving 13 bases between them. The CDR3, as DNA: TGTGCCAGCAGCCAGGGGGCCAGGGTAAATGAGCAGTTCTTC. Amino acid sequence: CASSQGARVNEQFF.

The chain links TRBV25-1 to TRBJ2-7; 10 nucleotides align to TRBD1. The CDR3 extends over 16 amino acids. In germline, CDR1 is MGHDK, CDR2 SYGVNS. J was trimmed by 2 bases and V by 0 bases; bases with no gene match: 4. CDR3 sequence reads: CASSEYWGTGAYEQYF. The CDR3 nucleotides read TGTGCCAGCAGTGAATATTGGGGGACAGGGGCCTACGAGCAGTACTTC.

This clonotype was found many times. The CDR3 region is CASRKPGTGLDTQYF. CDR3 bases: TGTGCCAGCAGAAAACCGGGCACGGGCCTAGATACGCAGTATTTT. The chain recombines TRBV7-8 with TRBJ2-3; unclear D gene. The length of the CDR3 is 15 residues. V lost 6 bases to trimming and J lost 5 bases, with 18 bases between them. Germline CDR1 reads SGHVS; CDR2 reads FQNEAQ.

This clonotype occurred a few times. The CDR3 loop reads CASSSGIYQETQYF. Written as DNA, the CDR3 is TGTGCCAGCAGCTCAGGGATTTACCAAGAGACCCAGTACTTC. This rearrangement joins TRBV9 to TRBJ2-5, with D possibly matching TRBD1 (5 bases). Looked up from germline, CDR1 is SGDLS and CDR2 is YYNGEE. The CDR3 loop spans 14 amino acids. With 4 bases removed from V and 0 bases from J, the gap between germline ends came to 10 bases.

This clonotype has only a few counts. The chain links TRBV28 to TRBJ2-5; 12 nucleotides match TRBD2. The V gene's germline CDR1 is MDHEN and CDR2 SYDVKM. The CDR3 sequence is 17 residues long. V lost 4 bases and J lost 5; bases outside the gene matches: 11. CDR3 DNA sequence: TGTGCCAGCAGTTCTCCTAGCGGGAGGGCCGAGAAGGAGACCCAGTACTTC. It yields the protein CASSSPSGRAEKETQYF.

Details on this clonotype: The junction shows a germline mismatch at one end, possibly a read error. The CDR3 region has the DNA TGTGCCAGCAGCTTAGGTCAGGGGCGCTCCTACGAGCACTACTTC. This translates into CASSLGQGRSYEHYF. The chain uses TRBV7-6 and TRBJ2-7, with TRBD1 as a possible D gene (6 bases). CDR3 length: 15 amino acids. Germline lookup yields CDR1 SGHVS and CDR2 FNYEAQ.

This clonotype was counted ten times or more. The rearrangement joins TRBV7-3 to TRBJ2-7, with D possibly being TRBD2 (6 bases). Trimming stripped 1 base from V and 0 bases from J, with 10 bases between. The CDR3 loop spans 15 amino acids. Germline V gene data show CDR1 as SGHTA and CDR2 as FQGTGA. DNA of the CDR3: TGTGCCAGCAGCTTAAGGGGGGATCGCTCCTACGAGCAGTACTTC. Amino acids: CASSLRGDRSYEQYF.

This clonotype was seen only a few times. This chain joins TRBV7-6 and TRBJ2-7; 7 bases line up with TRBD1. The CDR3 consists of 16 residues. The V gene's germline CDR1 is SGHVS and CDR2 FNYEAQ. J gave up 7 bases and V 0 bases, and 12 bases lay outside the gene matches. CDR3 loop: CASSLASGQAREEQYF. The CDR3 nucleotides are TGTGCCAGCAGCTTAGCTTCCGGACAGGCGCGCGAAGAGCAGTACTTC.

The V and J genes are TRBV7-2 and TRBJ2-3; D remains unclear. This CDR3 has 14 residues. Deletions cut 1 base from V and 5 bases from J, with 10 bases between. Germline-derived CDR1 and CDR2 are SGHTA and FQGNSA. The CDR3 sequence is CASSLGAGLDTQYF. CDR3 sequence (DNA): TGTGCCAGCAGCTTAGGCGCCGGGTTAGATACGCAGTATTTT.

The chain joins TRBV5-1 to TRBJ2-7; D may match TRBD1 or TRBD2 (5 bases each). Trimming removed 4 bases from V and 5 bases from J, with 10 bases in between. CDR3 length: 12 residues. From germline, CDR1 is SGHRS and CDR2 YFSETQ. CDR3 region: CASSTGRDEQYF. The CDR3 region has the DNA TGCGCCAGCAGCACGGGACGAGACGAGCAGTACTTC.

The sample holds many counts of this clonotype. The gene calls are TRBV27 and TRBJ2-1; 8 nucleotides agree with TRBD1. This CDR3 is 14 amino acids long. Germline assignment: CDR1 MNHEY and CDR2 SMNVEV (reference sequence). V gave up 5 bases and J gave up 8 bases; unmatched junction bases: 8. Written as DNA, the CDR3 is TGTGCCAGCAGTCTGAGGACAGGGCAATATGAGCAGTTCTTC. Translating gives CASSLRTGQYEQFF.

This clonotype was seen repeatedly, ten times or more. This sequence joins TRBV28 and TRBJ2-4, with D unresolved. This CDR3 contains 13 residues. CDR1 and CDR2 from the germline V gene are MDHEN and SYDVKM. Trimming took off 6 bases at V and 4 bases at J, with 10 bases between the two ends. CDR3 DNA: TGTGCCAGCAGGGAACTCGGAAAAAACATTCAGTACTTC. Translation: CASRELGKNIQYF.

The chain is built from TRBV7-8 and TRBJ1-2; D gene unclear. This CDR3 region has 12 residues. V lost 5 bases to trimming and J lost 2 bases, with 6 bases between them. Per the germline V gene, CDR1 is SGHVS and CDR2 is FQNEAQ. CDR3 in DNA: TGTGCCAGCAGCGTGGACAACTATGGCTACACCTTC. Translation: CASSVDNYGYTF.

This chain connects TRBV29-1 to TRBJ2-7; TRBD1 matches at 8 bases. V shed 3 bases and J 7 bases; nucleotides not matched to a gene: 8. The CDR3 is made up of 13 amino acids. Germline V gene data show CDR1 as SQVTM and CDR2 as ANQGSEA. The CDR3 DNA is TGCAGCGTTGAGAACGTTGGACAGGGAGAGCAGTACTTC. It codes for CSVENVGQGEQYF.

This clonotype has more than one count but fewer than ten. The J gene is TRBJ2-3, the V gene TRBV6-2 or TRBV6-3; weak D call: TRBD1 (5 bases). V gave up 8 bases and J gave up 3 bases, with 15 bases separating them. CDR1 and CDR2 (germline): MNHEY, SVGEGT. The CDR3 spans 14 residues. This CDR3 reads CASATQGWTDTQYF. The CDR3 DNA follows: TGTGCCAGCGCGACGCAGGGATGGACAGATACGCAGTATTTT.

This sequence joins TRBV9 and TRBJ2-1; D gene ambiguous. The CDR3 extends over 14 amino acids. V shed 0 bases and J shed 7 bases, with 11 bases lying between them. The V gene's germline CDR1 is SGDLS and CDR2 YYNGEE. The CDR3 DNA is TGTGCCAGCAGCGTAGGTCGCGAGATGAATGAGCAGTTCTTC. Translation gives CASSVGREMNEQFF.

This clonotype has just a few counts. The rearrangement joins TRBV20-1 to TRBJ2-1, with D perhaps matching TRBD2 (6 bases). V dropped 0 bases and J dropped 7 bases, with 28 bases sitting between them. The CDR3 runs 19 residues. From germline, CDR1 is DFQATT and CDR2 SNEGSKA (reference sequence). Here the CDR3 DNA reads TGCAGTGCTAGAGATCTTCCCGGGACTCAACCCTTCTTGGGGAATGAGCAGTTCTTC. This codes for CSARDLPGTQPFLGNEQFF.

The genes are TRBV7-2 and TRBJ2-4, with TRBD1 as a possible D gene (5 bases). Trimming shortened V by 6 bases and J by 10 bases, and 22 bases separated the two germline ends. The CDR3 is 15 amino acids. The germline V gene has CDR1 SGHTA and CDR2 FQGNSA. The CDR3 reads CASSSRVGVGSIQYF. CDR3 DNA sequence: TGTGCCAGCAGTTCCAGGGTTGGGGTTGGAAGTATTCAGTACTTC.

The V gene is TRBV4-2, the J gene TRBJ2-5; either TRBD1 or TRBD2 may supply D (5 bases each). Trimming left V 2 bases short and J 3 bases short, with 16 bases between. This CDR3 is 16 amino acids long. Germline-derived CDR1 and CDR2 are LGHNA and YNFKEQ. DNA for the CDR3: TGTGCCAGCAGCCAAAATGGGGGTAGTCGGAAAGAGACCCAGTACTTC. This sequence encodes CASSQNGGSRKETQYF.

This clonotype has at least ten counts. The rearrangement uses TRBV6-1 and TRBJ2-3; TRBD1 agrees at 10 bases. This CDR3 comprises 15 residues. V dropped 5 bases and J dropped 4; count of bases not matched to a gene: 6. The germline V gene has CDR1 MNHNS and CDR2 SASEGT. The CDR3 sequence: CASSPGQGPSDTQYF. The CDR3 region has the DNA TGTGCCAGCAGTCCGGGACAGGGGCCGTCAGATACGCAGTATTTT.

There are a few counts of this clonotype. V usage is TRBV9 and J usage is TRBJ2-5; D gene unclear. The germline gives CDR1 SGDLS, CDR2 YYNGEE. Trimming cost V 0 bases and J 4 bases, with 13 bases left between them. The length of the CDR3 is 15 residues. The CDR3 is CASSVDSTRRETQYF. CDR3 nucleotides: TGTGCCAGCAGCGTAGACTCTACTCGTCGAGAGACCCAGTACTTC.

The CDR3, as DNA: TGTGCCAGCTCACCACCGGGACAGGCTCGCTACGAGCAGTACTTC. As protein: CASSPPGQARYEQYF. The chain has TRBV18 and TRBJ2-7; 8 nucleotides line up with TRBD1. V lost 0 bases and J lost 3; bases outside the gene matches: 4. CDR1 KGHSH and CDR2 LQKENI come from the germline V gene. This CDR3 contains 15 residues. Full variable domain (missing parts from reference TRBV18 and TRBJ2-7): NAGVMQNPRHLVRRRGQEARLRCSPMKGHSHVYWYRQLPEEGLKFMVYLQKENIIDESGMPKERFSAEFPKEGPSILRIQQVVRGDSAAYFCASSPPGQARYEQYFGPGTRLTVT.

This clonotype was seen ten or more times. The CDR3 bases are TGTGCCAGCAGCTTAGCGGTCAGCCCGCAAGAGACCCAGTACTTC. Its translation is CASSLAVSPQETQYF. The rearrangement joins TRBV7-2 to TRBJ2-5; no firm D call. This CDR3 has 15 residues. Germline V gene data show CDR1 as SGHTA and CDR2 as FQGNSA. Trimming removed 0 bases at V and 2 bases at J, with 10 bases between. Looking up the rest from reference TRBV7-2 and TRBJ2-5 gives the full variable domain: GAGVSQSPSNKVTEKGKDVELRCDPISGHTALYWYRQSLGQGLEFLIYFQGNSAPDKSGLPSDRFSAERTGGSVSTLTIQRTQQEDSAVYLCASSLAVSPQETQYFGPGTRLLVL.

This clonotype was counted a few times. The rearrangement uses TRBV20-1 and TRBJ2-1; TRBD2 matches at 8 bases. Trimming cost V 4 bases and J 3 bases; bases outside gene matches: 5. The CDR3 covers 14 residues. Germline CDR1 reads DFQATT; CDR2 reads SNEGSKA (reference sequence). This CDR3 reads CSAKRGGDYNEQFF. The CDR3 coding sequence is TGCAGTGCTAAACGGGGGGGCGACTACAATGAGCAGTTCTTC.